The present T cell receptor beta chain was sequenced within a study of blood T cells in healthy people across ages. The wider study: Through template switching, about one barcoded beta molecule was captured per two T cells, as measured in model experiments.

V shed 8 bases and J shed 2 bases, with 18 bases lying between them. Germline CDR1 and CDR2: DFQATT and SNEGSKA (reference sequence). This CDR3 comprises 14 residues. It was with a sample-barcoded 5' primer and a J-beta primer mix that a second PCR of roughly 7 to 12 cycles was run. TCRdb re-called the 5' RACE reads with MiXCR, one entry per CDR3 protein. The data hold some 890,000 distinct CDR3 sequences, with almost 30% observed a single time. Separately, the same data were catalogued under a study of T cells of mothers and their children.

The sequenced sample consisted of blood. The chain joins TRBV20-1 to TRBJ1-2; possible D gene TRBD1, 6 bases. The receptor's source is a middle-aged woman in good health. Written as DNA, the CDR3 is TGCAGTCCTAAGGGGGGGGGGGCCAACTATGGCTACACCTTC. Its translation is CSPKGGGANYGYTF.